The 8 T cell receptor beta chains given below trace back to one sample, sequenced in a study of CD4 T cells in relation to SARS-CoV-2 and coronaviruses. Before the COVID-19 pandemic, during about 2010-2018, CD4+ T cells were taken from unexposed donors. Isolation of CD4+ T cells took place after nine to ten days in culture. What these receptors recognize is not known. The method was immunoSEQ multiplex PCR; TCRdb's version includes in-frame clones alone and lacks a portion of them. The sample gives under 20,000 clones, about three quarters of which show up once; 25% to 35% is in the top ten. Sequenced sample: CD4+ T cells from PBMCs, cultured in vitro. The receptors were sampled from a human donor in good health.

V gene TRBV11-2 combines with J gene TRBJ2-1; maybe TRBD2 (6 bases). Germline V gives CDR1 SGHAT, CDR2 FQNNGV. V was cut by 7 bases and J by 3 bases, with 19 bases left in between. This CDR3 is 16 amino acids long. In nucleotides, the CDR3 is TGTGCCAGCACCCTCGGGGGTGGGCGGCGCTACAATGAGCAGTTCTTC. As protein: CASTLGGGRRYNEQFF.

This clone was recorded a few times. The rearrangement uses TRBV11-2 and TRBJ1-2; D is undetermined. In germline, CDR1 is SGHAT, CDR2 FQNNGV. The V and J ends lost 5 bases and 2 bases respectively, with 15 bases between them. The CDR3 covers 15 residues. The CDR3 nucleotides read TGTGCCAGCAGCGGCCAGATAGAGGTGAACTATGGCTACACCTTC. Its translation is CASSGQIEVNYGYTF.

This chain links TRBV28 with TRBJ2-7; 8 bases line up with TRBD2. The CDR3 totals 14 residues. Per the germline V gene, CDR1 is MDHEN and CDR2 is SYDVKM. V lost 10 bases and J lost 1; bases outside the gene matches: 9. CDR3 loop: CATGGAGGSYEQYF. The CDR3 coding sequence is TGTGCCACCGGCGGCGCGGGAGGTTCCTACGAGCAGTACTTC.

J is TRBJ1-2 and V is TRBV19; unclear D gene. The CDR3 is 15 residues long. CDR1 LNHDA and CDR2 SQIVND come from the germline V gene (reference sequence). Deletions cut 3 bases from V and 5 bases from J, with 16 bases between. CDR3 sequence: CASSIGRVEPYGYTF. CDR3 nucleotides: TGTGCCAGTAGTATTGGGCGCGTCGAACCTTATGGCTACACCTTC.

CDR3 in DNA: TGTGCCAGTAGTATTGAGACTTGGAACACTGAAGCTTTCTTT. It is translated as CASSIETWNTEAFF. The chain carries TRBV19 and TRBJ1-1; no clear D. Per germline, CDR1 LNHDA and CDR2 SQIVND (reference sequence). The V end lost 3 bases, the J end lost 1 base, and 9 bases lay between the germline ends. The CDR3 is made up of 14 amino acids.

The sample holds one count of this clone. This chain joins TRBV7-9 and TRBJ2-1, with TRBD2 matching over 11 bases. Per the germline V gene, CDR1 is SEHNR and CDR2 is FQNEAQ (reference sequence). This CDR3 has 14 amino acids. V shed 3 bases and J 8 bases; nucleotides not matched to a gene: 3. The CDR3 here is CASSFGSGRDEQFF. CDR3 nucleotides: TGTGCCAGCAGCTTCGGTAGCGGGAGGGATGAGCAGTTCTTC.

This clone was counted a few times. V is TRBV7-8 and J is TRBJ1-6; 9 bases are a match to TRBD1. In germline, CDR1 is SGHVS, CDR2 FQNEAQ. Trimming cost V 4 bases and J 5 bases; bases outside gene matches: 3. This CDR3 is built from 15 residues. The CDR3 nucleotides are TGTGCCAGCAGCTCGGGACAGGGCCATAATTCACCCCTCCACTTT. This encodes CASSSGQGHNSPLHF.

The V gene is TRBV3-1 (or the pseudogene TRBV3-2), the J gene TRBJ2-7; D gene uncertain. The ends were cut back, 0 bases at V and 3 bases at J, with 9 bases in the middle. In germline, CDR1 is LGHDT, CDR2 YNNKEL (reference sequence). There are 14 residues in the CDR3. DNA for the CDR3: TGTGCCAGCAGCCAAGATCGGCACAGCTACGAGCAGTACTTC. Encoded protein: CASSQDRHSYEQYF.